Each of the 20 T cell receptor beta chains below was sequenced from the same sample in a study of a mutant IDH1 vaccine in newly diagnosed glioma. The time point: baseline, week 1 (first vaccination visit). Treatment noted: pre-vaccination baseline after standard-of-care therapy. Only in-frame clones appear in the TCRdb table, and some are missing; sequencing was by immunoSEQ multiplex PCR. Among 85,000 to 100,000 clones listed, around 90% were seen once. Sequences were derived from PBMCs, sampled from a glioma patient treated with radiotherapy, temozolomide or both. The receptors here all came from a woman aged 45-60 years with glioma.

The rearrangement joins TRBV4-1 to TRBJ2-7; D perhaps matches TRBD1 (6 bases). The germline V and J ends were trimmed by 2 bases and 2 bases, with 13 bases remaining between them. The CDR3 has 15 amino acids. Per germline, CDR1 MGHRA and CDR2 YSYEKL. The CDR3 here is CASSQLGGRTYEQYF. Here the CDR3 DNA reads TGCGCCAGCAGCCAATTAGGGGGACGGACCTACGAGCAGTACTTC.

This rearrangement joins TRBV9 to TRBJ2-1, with a weak D call TRBD1 (7 bases). With 2 bases removed from V and 0 bases from J, the gap between germline ends came to 12 bases. There are 16 residues in the CDR3. Germline V lookup: CDR1 SGDLS, CDR2 YYNGEE. As DNA, the CDR3 is TGTGCCAGCAGCGTTAGGGGGCGGGGCTCCTACAATGAGCAGTTCTTC. It is translated as CASSVRGRGSYNEQFF.

This chain connects TRBV27 to TRBJ1-2; the D gene is possibly TRBD1 (5 bases). This CDR3 has 15 residues. Germline V CDR1 and CDR2: MNHEY, SMNVEV (reference sequence). V was shortened by 2 bases and J by 2 bases, with 12 bases between the two germline ends. CDR3 in DNA: TGTGCCAGCAGTTTAAGGCCAGGGCTAAACTATGGCTACACCTTC. Translating gives CASSLRPGLNYGYTF.

The chain joins TRBV7-9 to TRBJ2-3, with a weak D call TRBD2 (5 bases). Trimming cost V 4 bases and J 2 bases, with 7 bases left between them. Per the germline V gene, CDR1 is SEHNR and CDR2 is FQNEAQ (reference sequence). The CDR3 has 13 amino acids. The CDR3 nucleotides are TGTGCCAGCAGCTGGCTAGCCACAGATACGCAGTATTTT. Amino acids: CASSWLATDTQYF.

This rearrangement joins TRBV14 to TRBJ1-2; D gene unclear. CDR3 length: 15 amino acids. V was trimmed by 4 bases and J by 6 bases, leaving 18 bases between them. Germline values: CDR1 SGHDN, CDR2 FVKESK. CDR3 DNA: TGTGCCAGCAGCCTCCAGTCGGTCGACCCGCATGGCTACACCTTC. Its translation is CASSLQSVDPHGYTF.

The CDR3 coding sequence is TGTGCCAGTAGTATACAGGGGGCGTTGAACACTGAAGCTTTCTTT. It yields the protein CASSIQGALNTEAFF. The chain recombines TRBV19 with TRBJ1-1; 8 positions agree with TRBD1. Germline CDR1 reads LNHDA; CDR2 reads SQIVND (reference sequence). The CDR3 totals 15 residues. V lost 2 bases, J lost 0 bases, and 2 bases stayed unmatched. Full variable domain (outside the CDR3, taken from reference TRBV19 and TRBJ1-1): DGGITQSPKYLFRKEGQNVTLSCEQNLNHDAMYWYRQDPGQGLRLIYYSQIVNDFQKGDIAEGYSVSREKKESFPLTVTSAQKNPTAFYLCASSIQGALNTEAFFGQGTRLTVV.

The V gene is TRBV28, the J gene TRBJ1-2, with TRBD1 matching over 7 bases. J gave up 5 bases and V 6 bases, and 3 bases lay outside the gene matches. The CDR3 spans 12 residues. CDR1 and CDR2 from the germline V gene are MDHEN and SYDVKM. The CDR3 region is CASSRDRYGYTF. CDR3 DNA: TGTGCCAGCAGCCGGGACAGATATGGCTACACCTTC.

The V gene is TRBV7-8, the J gene TRBJ2-5; D unclear. Germline V gene sequence: CDR1 SGHVS, CDR2 FQNEAQ. The V end lost 5 bases, the J end lost 6 bases, and 13 bases lay between the germline ends. The CDR3 is 13 amino acids. CDR3 bases: TGTGCCAGCAGCACAAATTCCGGAAAGACCCAGTACTTC. The encoded protein is CASSTNSGKTQYF.

The rearrangement joins TRBV7-3 to TRBJ2-2; 8 bases align to TRBD2. The CDR3 has 16 amino acids. The germline CDR1 and CDR2 sequences are SGHTA and FQGTGA. J was trimmed by 3 bases and V by 5 bases; bases with no gene match: 8. The CDR3, as DNA: TGTGCCAGCAGCCAGAGCGGGAGATCGGACACCGGGGAGCTGTTTTTT. Translating it yields CASSQSGRSDTGELFF. Filled out from reference TRBV7-3 and TRBJ2-2, the complete variable domain reads GAGVSQTPSNKVTEKGKYVELRCDPISGHTALYWYRQSLGQGPEFLIYFQGTGAADDSGLPNDRFFAVRPEGSVSTLKIQRTERGDSAVYLCASSQSGRSDTGELFFGEGSRLTVL.

The chain has TRBV28 and TRBJ1-3; D uncertain. V lost 2 bases and J 0 bases, leaving 2 bases between the germline ends. The germline V gene has CDR1 MDHEN and CDR2 SYDVKM. There are 13 residues in the CDR3. The CDR3: CASSLNSGNTIYF. CDR3 in DNA: TGTGCCAGCAGTTTAAACTCTGGAAACACCATATATTTT.

The chain links TRBV6-1 to TRBJ1-4; D perhaps matches TRBD1 (6 bases). Germline CDR1 MNHNS, CDR2 SASEGT. Deletions cut 3 bases from V and 4 bases from J, with 12 bases between. This CDR3 comprises 15 residues. The CDR3 here is CASSDMTGGNEKLFF. The CDR3 DNA follows: TGTGCCAGCAGTGACATGACAGGCGGTAATGAAAAACTGTTTTTT.

This chain links TRBV27 with TRBJ2-7, with 7 bases lining up with TRBD1. CDR3 length: 15 amino acids. Germline V lookup: CDR1 MNHEY, CDR2 SMNVEV (reference sequence). Losses at the gene ends were 4 bases for V and 5 bases for J; bases not matched to a gene: 11. CDR3 coding DNA: TGTGCCAGCAGTTCCCCCCTGACAGGGCCCCACGAGCAGTACTTC. Amino acids: CASSSPLTGPHEQYF.

This chain joins TRBV6-5 and TRBJ1-2; TRBD1 might be the D (5 bases). Trimming stripped 0 bases from V and 8 bases from J, with 13 bases between. The CDR3 covers 14 residues. The germline V gene has CDR1 MNHEY and CDR2 SVGAGI. CDR3 amino acids: CASSYSEGRRGYTF. The CDR3 DNA reads as TGTGCCAGCAGTTACTCGGAGGGGCGAAGGGGCTACACCTTC.

The rearrangement joins TRBV6-5 to TRBJ2-7; tentatively, D is TRBD2 (6 bases). The CDR3 covers 15 residues. V lost 0 bases and J lost 3, with 12 bases in between. The germline V gene has CDR1 MNHEY and CDR2 SVGAGI. The chain's CDR3 is CASSYSGLKNYEQYF. As DNA, the CDR3 is TGTGCCAGCAGTTACTCGGGACTGAAGAACTACGAGCAGTACTTC.

The chain joins TRBV29-1 to TRBJ2-1; D is tentatively TRBD1 or TRBD2 (5 bases each). Between the trimmed V and J ends, which lost 6 bases and 9 bases, there was a span of 15 bases. The CDR3 is 12 amino acids. Germline loops: CDR1 SQVTM, CDR2 ANQGSEA. CDR3 residues: CSVTRGRGEQFF. The CDR3 coding sequence is TGCAGCGTAACCCGGGGAAGGGGTGAGCAGTTCTTC.

This clone was counted a single time. The gene calls are TRBV30 and TRBJ1-4, with D possibly being TRBD1 (6 bases). The CDR3 consists of 16 residues. Germline V CDR1 and CDR2: GTSNPN, SVGIG (reference sequence). The V gene lost 2 bases and the J gene lost 5 bases, with 18 bases spanning the gap. CDR3 region: CAWSRPLQGGNEKLFF. CDR3 bases: TGTGCCTGGAGTCGTCCCTTACAGGGCGGAAATGAAAAACTGTTTTTT.

This chain connects TRBV7-9 to TRBJ1-1; 7 bases are a match to TRBD1. The germline gives CDR1 SEHNR, CDR2 FQNEAQ (reference sequence). This CDR3 region has 14 residues. J lost 0 bases, V lost 5 bases, and 3 bases had no gene match. CDR3 nucleotides: TGTGCCAGCAGCCCACAGGGGCTGAACACTGAAGCTTTCTTT. It yields the protein CASSPQGLNTEAFF.

The chain joins TRBV6-1 to TRBJ2-3; 12 bases are a match to TRBD2. This CDR3 has 15 amino acids. CDR1 and CDR2 from the germline V gene are MNHNS and SASEGT. The V gene end was trimmed by 5 bases and the J gene end by 6 bases; junction bases not matched to a gene: 6. CDR3 sequence (DNA): TGTGCCAGCAGTCGACTAGCGGGAGCTTCGGATACGCAGTATTTT. Its protein is CASSRLAGASDTQYF.

V gene TRBV18 combines with J gene TRBJ2-3; 8 nucleotides line up with TRBD2. The CDR3 totals 15 residues. Germline V gene lookup returns CDR1 KGHSH and CDR2 LQKENI. V gave up 5 bases and J gave up 0 bases; unmatched junction bases: 4. The CDR3 bases are TGTGCCAGCTCATCTAGCGGGTACAGCACAGATACGCAGTATTTT. Residues: CASSSSGYSTDTQYF.

The V and J genes are TRBV5-1 and TRBJ2-1; 8 bases are shared with TRBD2. Trimming took 8 bases from V and 0 from J; bases not matched to a gene: 7. Germline-derived CDR1 and CDR2 are SGHRS and YFSETQ. This CDR3 comprises 15 residues. In DNA, the CDR3 is TGCGCCAGTCGGCAGGGGACTAGCTCCTACAATGAGCAGTTCTTC. This gives the protein CASRQGTSSYNEQFF.